This is a list of T cell receptor beta chains from one sample in a study of OX40 agonist ivuxolimab in advanced cancers. Some clones are missing from TCRdb's copy, which holds only in-frame ones; the method was immunoSEQ multiplex PCR. This sample has 20,000 or so clones, with around 80% found just once. Here the sequenced sample was CD4+ or CD8+ T cells sorted from blood, taken in a trial of the OX40 agonist ivuxolimab. The receptor set was obtained from an adult with an advanced solid tumor such as melanoma, head and neck, liver or kidney cancer. Each CDR3 is given without its conserved first and last residue.

j_gene: TRBJ1-2; len: 9; v_gene: TRBV20-1; CDR3aa: SARLLYGYT
j_gene: TRBJ2-1; len: 14; v_gene: TRBV4-1; CDR3aa: ASSPSPGLADNEQF
j_gene: TRBJ1-4; len: 10; v_gene: TRBV2; CDR3aa: ASTRAGEKLF
j_gene: TRBJ1-1; len: 10; v_gene: TRBV27; CDR3aa: ASKIGNTEAF
j_gene: TRBJ2-6; len: 14; v_gene: TRBV29-1; CDR3aa: SVDSRGISGANVLT
j_gene: TRBJ2-7; len: 14; v_gene: TRBV11-2; CDR3aa: ASSQGTSGRSYEQY
j_gene: TRBJ2-3; len: 17; v_gene: TRBV11-3; CDR3aa: ASSRTPGPPGLIADTQY
j_gene: TRBJ1-2; len: 10; v_gene: TRBV19; CDR3aa: ASREGGYGYT
j_gene: TRBJ2-1; len: 14; v_gene: TRBV5-8; CDR3aa: ASSLFTRTGSNEQF
j_gene: TRBJ2-3; len: 13; v_gene: TRBV13; CDR3aa: ASSLGGARTDTQY
j_gene: TRBJ2-7; len: 11; v_gene: TRBV7-6; CDR3aa: ASAGAGLYEQY
j_gene: TRBJ2-1; len: 13; v_gene: TRBV28; CDR3aa: ASSTGTSGYNEQF
j_gene: TRBJ2-3; len: 13; v_gene: TRBV7-3; CDR3aa: ASSPGLGAADTQY
j_gene: TRBJ1-2; len: 11; v_gene: TRBV9; CDR3aa: ASSQDRLDGYT
j_gene: TRBJ1-5; len: 11; v_gene: TRBV5-6; CDR3aa: ASSLGSNQPQH
j_gene: TRBJ1-4; len: 11; v_gene: TRBV27; CDR3aa: ASSLGGSEKLF
j_gene: TRBJ1-5; len: 14; v_gene: TRBV4-1; CDR3aa: ASSQESENSNQPQH
j_gene: TRBJ2-5; len: 14; v_gene: TRBV2; CDR3aa: ASTALGTDLQETQY
j_gene: TRBJ1-1; len: 13; v_gene: TRBV5-3; CDR3aa: ARRLAGRMMPEAF
j_gene: TRBJ2-5; len: 12; v_gene: TRBV6-5; CDR3aa: ASSYSQGQETQY
j_gene: TRBJ2-1; len: 12; v_gene: TRBV19; CDR3aa: ASSITSPYNEQF
j_gene: TRBJ1-1; len: 13; v_gene: TRBV9; CDR3aa: ASSLQGGMNTEAF
j_gene: TRBJ1-2; len: 13; v_gene: TRBV19; CDR3aa: ASSIGGTGPGGYT
j_gene: TRBJ2-1; len: 13; v_gene: TRBV7-6; CDR3aa: ASSWTSGRDNEQF
j_gene: TRBJ1-5; len: 12; v_gene: TRBV2; CDR3aa: ASSLGQGGQPQH
j_gene: TRBJ1-5; len: 11; v_gene: TRBV2; CDR3aa: ASSPEGIQPQH
j_gene: TRBJ2-7; len: 13; v_gene: TRBV27; CDR3aa: ASSRPGTGFYEQY
j_gene: TRBJ1-6; len: 13; v_gene: TRBV28; CDR3aa: ASTLIGTPNSPLH